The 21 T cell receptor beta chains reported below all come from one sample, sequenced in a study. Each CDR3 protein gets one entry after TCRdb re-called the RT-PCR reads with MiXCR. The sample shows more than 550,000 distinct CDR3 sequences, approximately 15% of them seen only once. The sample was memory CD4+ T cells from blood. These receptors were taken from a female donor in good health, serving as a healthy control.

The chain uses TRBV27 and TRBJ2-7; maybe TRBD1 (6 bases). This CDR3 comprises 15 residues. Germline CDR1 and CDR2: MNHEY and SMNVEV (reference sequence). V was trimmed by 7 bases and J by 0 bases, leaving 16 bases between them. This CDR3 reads CASKMTGSSSYEQYF. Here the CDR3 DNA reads TGTGCCAGCAAAATGACAGGTTCGAGCTCCTACGAGCAGTACTTC.

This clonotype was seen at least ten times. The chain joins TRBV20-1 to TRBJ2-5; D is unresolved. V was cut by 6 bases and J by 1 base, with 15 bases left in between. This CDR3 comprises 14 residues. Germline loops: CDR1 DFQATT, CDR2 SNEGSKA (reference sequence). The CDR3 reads CSALTAFLQETQYF. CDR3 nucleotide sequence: TGCAGTGCCCTGACGGCGTTCCTCCAAGAGACCCAGTACTTC.

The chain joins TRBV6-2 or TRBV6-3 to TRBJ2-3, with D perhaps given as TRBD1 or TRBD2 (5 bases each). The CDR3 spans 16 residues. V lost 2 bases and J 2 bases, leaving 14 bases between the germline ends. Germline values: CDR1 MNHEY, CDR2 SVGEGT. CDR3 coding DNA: TGTGCCAGCAGTTACGTGATGGGACGGTCCACAGATACGCAGTATTTT. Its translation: CASSYVMGRSTDTQYF.

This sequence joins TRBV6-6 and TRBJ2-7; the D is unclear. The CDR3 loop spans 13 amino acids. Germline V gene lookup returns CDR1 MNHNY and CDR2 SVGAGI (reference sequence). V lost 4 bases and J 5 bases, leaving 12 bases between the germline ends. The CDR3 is CASSSQSWDEQYF. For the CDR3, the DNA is TGTGCCAGCAGTTCCCAGAGCTGGGACGAGCAGTACTTC.

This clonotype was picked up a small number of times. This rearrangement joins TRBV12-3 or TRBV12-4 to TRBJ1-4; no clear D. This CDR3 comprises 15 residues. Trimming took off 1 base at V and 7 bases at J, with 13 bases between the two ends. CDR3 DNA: TGTGCCAGCAGTTTAGGCGTAGGGAAGGGTGAAAAACTGTTTTTT. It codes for CASSLGVGKGEKLFF.

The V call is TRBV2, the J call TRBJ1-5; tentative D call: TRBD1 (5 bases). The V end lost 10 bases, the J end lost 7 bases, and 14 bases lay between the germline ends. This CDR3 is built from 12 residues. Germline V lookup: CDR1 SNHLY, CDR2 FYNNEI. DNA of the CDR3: TGTGCCACTTCAGGGCCGGAGCAGCCCCAGCATTTT. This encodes CATSGPEQPQHF.

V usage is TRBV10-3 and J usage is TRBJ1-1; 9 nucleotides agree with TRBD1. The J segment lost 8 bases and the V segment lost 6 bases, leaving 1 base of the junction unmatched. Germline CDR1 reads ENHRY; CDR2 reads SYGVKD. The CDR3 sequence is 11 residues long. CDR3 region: CAISGTGEAFF. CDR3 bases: TGTGCCATCAGCGGGACAGGGGAAGCTTTCTTT.

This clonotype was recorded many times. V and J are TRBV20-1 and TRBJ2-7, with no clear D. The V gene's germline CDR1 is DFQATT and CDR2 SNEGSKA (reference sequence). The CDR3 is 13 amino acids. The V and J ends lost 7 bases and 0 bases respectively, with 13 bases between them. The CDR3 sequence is CSGLDGSSYEQYF. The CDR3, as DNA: TGCAGTGGACTGGACGGAAGCTCCTACGAGCAGTACTTC.

CDR3 DNA: TGTGCCACCACCTTGACAGTTAATCAGCCCCAGCATTTT. Translation gives CATTLTVNQPQHF. V gene TRBV15 combines with J gene TRBJ1-5; weak D call: TRBD1 (5 bases). CDR1 is LNHNV and CDR2 is YYDKDF in the germline V gene (reference sequence). The germline V and J ends were trimmed by 7 bases and 4 bases, with 11 bases remaining between them. The CDR3 has 13 amino acids.

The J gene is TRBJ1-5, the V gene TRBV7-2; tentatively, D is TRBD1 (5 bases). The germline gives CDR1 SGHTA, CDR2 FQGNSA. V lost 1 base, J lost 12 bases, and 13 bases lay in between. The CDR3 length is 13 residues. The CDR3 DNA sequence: TGTGCCAGCAGCTTAGACAGGTCTAATCTCCAGCATTTT. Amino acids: CASSLDRSNLQHF.

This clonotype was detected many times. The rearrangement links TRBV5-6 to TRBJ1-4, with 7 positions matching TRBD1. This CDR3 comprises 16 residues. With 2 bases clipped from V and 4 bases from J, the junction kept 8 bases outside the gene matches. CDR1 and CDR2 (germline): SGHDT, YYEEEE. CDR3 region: CASSFFDREYNEKLFF. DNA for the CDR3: TGTGCCAGCAGCTTCTTTGACAGGGAATATAATGAAAAACTGTTTTTT. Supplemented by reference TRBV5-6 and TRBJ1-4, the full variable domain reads DAGVTQSPTHLIKTRGQQVTLRCSPKSGHDTVSWYQQALGQGPQFIFQYYEEEERQRGNFPDRFSGHQFPNYSSELNVNALLLGDSALYLCASSFFDREYNEKLFFGSGTQLSVL.

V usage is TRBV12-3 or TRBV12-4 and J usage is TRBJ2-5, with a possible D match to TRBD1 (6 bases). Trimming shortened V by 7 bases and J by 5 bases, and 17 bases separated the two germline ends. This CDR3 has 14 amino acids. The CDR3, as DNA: TGTGCCAGCACCCCGGGACATCGGTGGGAGACCCAGTACTTC. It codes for CASTPGHRWETQYF.

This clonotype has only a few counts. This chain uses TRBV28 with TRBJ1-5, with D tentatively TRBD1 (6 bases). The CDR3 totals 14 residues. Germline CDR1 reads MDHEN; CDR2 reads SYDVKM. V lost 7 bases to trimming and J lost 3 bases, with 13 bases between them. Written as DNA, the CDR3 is TGTGCCAGCAATCCCAGGGGAGTCAATCAGCCCCAGCATTTT. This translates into CASNPRGVNQPQHF.

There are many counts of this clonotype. CDR3 in DNA: TGTGCCATCAGGGGTTGGGAGAACACTGAAGCTTTCTTT. Translation gives CAIRGWENTEAFF. This chain links TRBV10-3 with TRBJ1-1, with D uncertain. V was trimmed by 6 bases and J by 1 base, leaving 9 bases between them. The V gene's germline CDR1 is ENHRY and CDR2 SYGVKD. CDR3 length: 13 residues.

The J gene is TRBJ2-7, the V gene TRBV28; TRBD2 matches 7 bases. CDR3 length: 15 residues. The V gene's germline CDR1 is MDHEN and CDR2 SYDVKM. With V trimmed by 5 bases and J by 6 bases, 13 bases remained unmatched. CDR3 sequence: CASSPPQAPSGEQYF. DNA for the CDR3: TGTGCCAGCAGTCCCCCCCAAGCCCCTAGCGGCGAGCAGTACTTC. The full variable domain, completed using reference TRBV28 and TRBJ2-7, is DVKVTQSSRYLVKRTGEKVFLECVQDMDHENMFWYRQDPGLGLRLIYFSYDVKMKEKGDIPEGYSVSREKKERFSLILESASTNQTSMYLCASSPPQAPSGEQYFGPGTRLTVT.

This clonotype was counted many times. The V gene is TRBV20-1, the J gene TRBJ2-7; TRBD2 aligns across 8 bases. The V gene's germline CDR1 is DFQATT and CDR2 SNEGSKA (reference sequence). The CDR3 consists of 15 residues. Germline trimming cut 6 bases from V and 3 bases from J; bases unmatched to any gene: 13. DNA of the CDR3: TGCAGTGCGCCAACTACTAGCGGAAGGGACTACGAGCAGTACTTC. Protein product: CSAPTTSGRDYEQYF.

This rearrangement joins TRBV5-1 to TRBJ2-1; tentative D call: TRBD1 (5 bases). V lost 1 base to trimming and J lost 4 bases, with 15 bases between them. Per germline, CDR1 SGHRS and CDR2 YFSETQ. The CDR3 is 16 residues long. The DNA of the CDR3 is TGCGCCAGCAGCTTGTCAACGCAGGGCGGTTACAATGAGCAGTTCTTC. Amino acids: CASSLSTQGGYNEQFF.

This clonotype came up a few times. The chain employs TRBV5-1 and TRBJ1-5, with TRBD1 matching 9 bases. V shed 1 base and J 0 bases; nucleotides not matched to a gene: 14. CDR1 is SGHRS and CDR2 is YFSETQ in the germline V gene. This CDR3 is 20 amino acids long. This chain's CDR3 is CASSLQPGQGVWDSNQPQHF. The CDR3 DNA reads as TGCGCCAGCAGCTTGCAACCGGGACAGGGTGTATGGGATAGCAATCAGCCCCAGCATTTT.

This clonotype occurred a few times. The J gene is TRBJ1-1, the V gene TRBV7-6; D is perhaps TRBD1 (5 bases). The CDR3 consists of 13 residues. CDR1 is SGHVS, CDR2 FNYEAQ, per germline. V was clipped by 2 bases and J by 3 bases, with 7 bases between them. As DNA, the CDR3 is TGTGCCAGCAGCTTACGGGGGTACACTGAAGCTTTCTTT. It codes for CASSLRGYTEAFF.

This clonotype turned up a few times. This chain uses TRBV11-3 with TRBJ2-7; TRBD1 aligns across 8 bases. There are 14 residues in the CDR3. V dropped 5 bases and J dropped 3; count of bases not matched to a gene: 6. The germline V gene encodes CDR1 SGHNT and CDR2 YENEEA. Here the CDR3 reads CASSKGQDHYEQYF. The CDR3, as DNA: TGTGCCAGCAGCAAGGGACAGGACCACTACGAGCAGTACTTC.

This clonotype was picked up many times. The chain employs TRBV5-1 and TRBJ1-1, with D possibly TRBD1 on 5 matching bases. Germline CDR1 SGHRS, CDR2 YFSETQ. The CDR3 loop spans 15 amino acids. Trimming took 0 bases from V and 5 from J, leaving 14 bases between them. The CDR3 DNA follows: TGCGCCAGCAGCTTGGCCTTGGACGGGGGGACTGAAGCTTTCTTT. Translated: CASSLALDGGTEAFF.